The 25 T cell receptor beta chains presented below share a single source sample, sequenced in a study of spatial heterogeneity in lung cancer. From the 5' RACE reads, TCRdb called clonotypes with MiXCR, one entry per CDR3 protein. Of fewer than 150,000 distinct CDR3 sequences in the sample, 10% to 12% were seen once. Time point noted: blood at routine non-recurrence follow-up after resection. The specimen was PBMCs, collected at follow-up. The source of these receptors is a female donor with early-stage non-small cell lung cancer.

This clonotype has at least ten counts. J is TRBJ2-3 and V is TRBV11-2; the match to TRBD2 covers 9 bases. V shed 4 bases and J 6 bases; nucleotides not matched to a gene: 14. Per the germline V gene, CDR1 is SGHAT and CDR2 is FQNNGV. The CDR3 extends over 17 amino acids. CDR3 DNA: TGTGCCAGCAGCTCGTTCTTGGCTAGCGGGAAAGGCGATACGCAGTATTTT. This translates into CASSSFLASGKGDTQYF.

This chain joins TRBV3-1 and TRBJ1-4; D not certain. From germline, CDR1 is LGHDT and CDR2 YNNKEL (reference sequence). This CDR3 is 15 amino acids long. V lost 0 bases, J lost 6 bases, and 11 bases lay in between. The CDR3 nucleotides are TGTGCCAGCAGCCAAGATTTGGGGTGGGATGAAAAACTGTTTTTT. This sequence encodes CASSQDLGWDEKLFF.

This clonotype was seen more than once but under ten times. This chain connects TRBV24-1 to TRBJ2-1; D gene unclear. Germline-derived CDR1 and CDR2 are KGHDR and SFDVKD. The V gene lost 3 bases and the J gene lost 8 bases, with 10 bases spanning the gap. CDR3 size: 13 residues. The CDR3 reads CATSDAKKDEQFF. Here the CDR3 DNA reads TGTGCCACCAGTGATGCCAAAAAGGATGAGCAGTTCTTC.

This chain's CDR3 is CASSPSIGGETSNYGYTF. The CDR3 DNA follows: TGCGCCAGCAGCCCTTCCATTGGGGGCGAAACTTCTAACTATGGCTACACCTTC. The V gene is TRBV5-1, the J gene TRBJ1-2; tentatively, D is TRBD1 (6 bases). The V end was cut by 4 bases, the J end by 0 bases, with 22 bases between. The germline V gene encodes CDR1 SGHRS and CDR2 YFSETQ. The CDR3 length is 18 residues.

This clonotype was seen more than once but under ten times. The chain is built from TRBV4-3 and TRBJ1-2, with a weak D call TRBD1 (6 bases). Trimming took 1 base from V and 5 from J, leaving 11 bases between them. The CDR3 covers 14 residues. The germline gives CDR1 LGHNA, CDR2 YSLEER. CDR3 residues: CASSQGIQGYGYTF. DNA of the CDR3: TGCGCCAGCAGCCAAGGAATACAGGGATATGGCTACACCTTC.

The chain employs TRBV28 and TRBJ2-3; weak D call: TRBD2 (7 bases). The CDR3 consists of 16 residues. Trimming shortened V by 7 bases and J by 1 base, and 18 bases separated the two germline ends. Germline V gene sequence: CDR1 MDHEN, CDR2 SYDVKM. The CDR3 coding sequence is TGTGCCAGCATCCCCCCGGGGGGCGTCGGCACAGATACGCAGTATTTT. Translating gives CASIPPGGVGTDTQYF.

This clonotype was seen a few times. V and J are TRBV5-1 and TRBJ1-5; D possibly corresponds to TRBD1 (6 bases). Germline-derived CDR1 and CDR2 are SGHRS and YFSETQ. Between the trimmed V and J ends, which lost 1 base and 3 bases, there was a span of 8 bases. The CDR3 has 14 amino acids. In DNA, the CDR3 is TGCGCCAGCAGCTTGACAGGGCCCAATCAGCCCCAGCATTTT. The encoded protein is CASSLTGPNQPQHF.

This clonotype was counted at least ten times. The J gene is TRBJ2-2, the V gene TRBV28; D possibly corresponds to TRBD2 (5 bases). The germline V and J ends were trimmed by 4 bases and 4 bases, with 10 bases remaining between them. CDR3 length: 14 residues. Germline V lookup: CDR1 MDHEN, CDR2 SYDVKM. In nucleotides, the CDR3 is TGTGCCAGCAGTTCGACACGGGGCACCGGGGAGCTGTTTTTT. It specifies CASSSTRGTGELFF.

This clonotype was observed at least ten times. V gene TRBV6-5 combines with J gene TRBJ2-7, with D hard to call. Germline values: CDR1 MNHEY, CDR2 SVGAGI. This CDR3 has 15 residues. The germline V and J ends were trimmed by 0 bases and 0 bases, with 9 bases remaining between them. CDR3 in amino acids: CASSYSYDTSYEQYF. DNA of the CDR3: TGTGCCAGCAGTTACTCGTACGACACCTCCTACGAGCAGTACTTC.

The CDR3 region has the DNA TGTGCCACCAGCAGAGACACCCCGTGGCAAGAGACCCAGTACTTC. As protein: CATSRDTPWQETQYF. The chain combines TRBV15 with TRBJ2-5; D unresolved. Germline CDR1 LNHNV, CDR2 YYDKDF (reference sequence). Trimming took off 0 bases at V and 2 bases at J, with 10 bases between the two ends. The CDR3 runs to 15 residues. Filled out from reference TRBV15 and TRBJ2-5, the complete variable domain reads DAMVIQNPRYQVTQFGKPVTLSCSQTLNHNVMYWYQQKSSQAPKLLFHYYDKDFNNEADTPDNFQSRRPNTSFCFLDIRSPGLGDTAMYLCATSRDTPWQETQYFGPGTRLLVL.

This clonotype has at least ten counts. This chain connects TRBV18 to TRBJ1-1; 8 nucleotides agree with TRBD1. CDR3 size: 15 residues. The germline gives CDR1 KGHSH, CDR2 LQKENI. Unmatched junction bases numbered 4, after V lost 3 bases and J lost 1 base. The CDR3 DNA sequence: TGTGCCAGCTCACCGCCCGGACAGGGGAACACTGAAGCTTTCTTT. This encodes CASSPPGQGNTEAFF.

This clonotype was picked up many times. The CDR3 region has the DNA TGTGCCAGCAGCCGTATCGACAGGGGAGCTTTCTTT. It translates to CASSRIDRGAFF. J is TRBJ1-1 and V is TRBV7-8; 8 bases match TRBD1. CDR1 is SGHVS and CDR2 is FQNEAQ in the germline V gene. V was clipped by 5 bases and J by 10 bases; unmatched bases: 6. The CDR3 spans 12 residues.

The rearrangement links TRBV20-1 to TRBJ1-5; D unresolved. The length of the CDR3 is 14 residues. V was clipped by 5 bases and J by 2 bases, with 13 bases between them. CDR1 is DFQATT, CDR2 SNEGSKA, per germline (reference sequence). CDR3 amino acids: CSALVGGGNQPQHF. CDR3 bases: TGCAGTGCTCTTGTCGGTGGGGGCAATCAGCCCCAGCATTTT.

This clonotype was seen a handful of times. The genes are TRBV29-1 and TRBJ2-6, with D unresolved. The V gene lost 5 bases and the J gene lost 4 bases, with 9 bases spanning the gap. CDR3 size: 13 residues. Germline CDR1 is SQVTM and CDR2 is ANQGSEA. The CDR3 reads CSVSTPGANVLTF. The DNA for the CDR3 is TGCAGCGTTTCCACGCCCGGGGCCAACGTCCTGACTTTC.

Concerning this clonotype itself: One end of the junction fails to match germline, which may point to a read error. The CDR3 is CASSLAQVNGETQYF. The CDR3 coding sequence is TGTGCTAGCAGCTTAGCTCAGGTCAATGGGGAGACCCAGTACTTC. The rearrangement uses TRBV7-7 and TRBJ2-5; D gene uncertain. The CDR3 covers 15 residues. Germline CDR1 reads SSHAT; CDR2 reads FNYEAQ (reference sequence). Full variable domain (rest looked up from reference TRBV7-7 and TRBJ2-5): GAGVSQSPRYKVTKRGQDVTLRCDPISSHATLYWYQQALGQGPEFLTYFNYEAQPDKSGLPSDRFSAERPEGSISTLTIQRTEQRDSAMYRCASSLAQVNGETQYFGPGTRLLVL.

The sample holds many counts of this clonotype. The CDR3 DNA follows: TGTGCCAGCAGATGGACAGGGGAAGTTGAGACCCAGTACTTC. It specifies CASRWTGEVETQYF. The chain links TRBV7-2 to TRBJ2-5, with TRBD1 matching over 9 bases. Trimming at V came to 6 bases and at J to 5 bases, leaving 7 bases not matched to a gene. This CDR3 is built from 14 residues. The V gene's germline CDR1 is SGHTA and CDR2 FQGNSA.

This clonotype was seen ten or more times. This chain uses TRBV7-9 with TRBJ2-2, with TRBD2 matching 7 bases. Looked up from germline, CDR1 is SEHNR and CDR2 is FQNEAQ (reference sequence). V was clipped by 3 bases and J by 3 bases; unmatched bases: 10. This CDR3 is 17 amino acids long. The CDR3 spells CASSLGGRSWDTGELFF. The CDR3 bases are TGTGCCAGCAGCTTGGGCGGGAGAAGCTGGGACACCGGGGAGCTGTTTTTT.

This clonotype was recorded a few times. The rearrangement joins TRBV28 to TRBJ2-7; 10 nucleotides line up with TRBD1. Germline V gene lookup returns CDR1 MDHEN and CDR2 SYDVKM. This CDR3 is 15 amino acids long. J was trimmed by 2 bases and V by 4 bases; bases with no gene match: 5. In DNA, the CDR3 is TGTGCCAGCAGTTCGGGGACAGGGGCTACCTACGAGCAGTACGTC. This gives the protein CASSSGTGATYEQYV.

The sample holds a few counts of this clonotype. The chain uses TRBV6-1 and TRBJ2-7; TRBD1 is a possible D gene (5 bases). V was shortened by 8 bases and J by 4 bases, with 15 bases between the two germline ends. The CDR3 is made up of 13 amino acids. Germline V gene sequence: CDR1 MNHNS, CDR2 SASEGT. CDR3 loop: CASVPIDSYEQYF. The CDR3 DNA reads TGTGCCAGCGTACCAATTGACAGTTACGAGCAGTACTTC.

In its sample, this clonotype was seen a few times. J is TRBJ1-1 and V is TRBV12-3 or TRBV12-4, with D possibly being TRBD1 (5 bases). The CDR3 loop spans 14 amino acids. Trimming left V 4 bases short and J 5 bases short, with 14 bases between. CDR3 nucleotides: TGTGCCAGCAGTTCCCGCAGGGTGGGGACTGAAGCTTTCTTT. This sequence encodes CASSSRRVGTEAFF.

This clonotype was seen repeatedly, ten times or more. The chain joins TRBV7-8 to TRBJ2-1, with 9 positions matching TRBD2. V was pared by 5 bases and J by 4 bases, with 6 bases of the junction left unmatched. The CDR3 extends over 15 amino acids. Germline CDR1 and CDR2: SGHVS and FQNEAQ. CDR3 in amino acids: CASSITSGRYNEQFF. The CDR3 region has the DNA TGTGCCAGCAGCATCACTAGCGGGCGATACAATGAGCAGTTCTTC.

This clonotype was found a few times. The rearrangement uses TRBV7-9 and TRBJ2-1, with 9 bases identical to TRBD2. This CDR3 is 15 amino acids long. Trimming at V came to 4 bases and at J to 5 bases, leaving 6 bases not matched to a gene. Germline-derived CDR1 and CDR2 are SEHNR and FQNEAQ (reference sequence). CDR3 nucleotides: TGTGCCAGCAGCTCAGGACTAGCGACAAACAATGAGCAGTTCTTC. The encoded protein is CASSSGLATNNEQFF.

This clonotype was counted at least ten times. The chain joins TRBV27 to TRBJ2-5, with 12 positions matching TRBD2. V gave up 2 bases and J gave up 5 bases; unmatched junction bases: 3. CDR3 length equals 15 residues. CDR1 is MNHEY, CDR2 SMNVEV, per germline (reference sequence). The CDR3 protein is CASSLRLAGVETQYF. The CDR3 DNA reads TGTGCCAGCAGTTTACGACTAGCGGGAGTTGAGACCCAGTACTTC.

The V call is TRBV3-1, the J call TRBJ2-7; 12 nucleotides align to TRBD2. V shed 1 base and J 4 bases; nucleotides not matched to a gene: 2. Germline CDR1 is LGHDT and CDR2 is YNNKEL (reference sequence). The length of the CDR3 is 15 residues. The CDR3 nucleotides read TGTGCCAGCAGCCAAGGGGGACTAGCGGGTTACGAGCAGTACTTC. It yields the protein CASSQGGLAGYEQYF.

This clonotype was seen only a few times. CDR3 protein: CATSRDWVRQSSYNEQFF. The CDR3 nucleotides read TGTGCCACCAGCAGAGATTGGGTGAGACAGAGCTCCTACAATGAGCAGTTCTTC. The chain combines TRBV15 with TRBJ2-1; TRBD1 might be the D (5 bases). Germline V gene sequence: CDR1 LNHNV, CDR2 YYDKDF (reference sequence). Between the trimmed V and J ends, which lost 0 bases and 0 bases, there was a span of 15 bases. This CDR3 comprises 18 residues.